The 29 T cell receptor beta chains below all came from one sample that was sequenced in a study of a mutant IDH1 vaccine in newly diagnosed glioma. What these receptors recognize is not known. Sample time point: week 35, safety follow-up. Vaccine doses each comprised 300 ug of mutant IDH1 20-mer peptide, with topical imiquimod. The method was immunoSEQ multiplex PCR; TCRdb's version includes in-frame clones alone and lacks a portion of them. The sample has about 40,000 clones, roughly 83% seen once. Material: PBMCs, obtained from a glioma patient whose treatment included an IDH1 peptide vaccine. Source of these receptors: a woman in her fifties or sixties with glioma.

This chain links TRBV5-4 with TRBJ2-2; 8 nucleotides match TRBD2. The length of the CDR3 is 14 residues. The V segment lost 5 bases and the J segment 7 bases; nucleotides outside the gene matches: 7. Per the germline V gene, CDR1 is SGHNT and CDR2 is YYREEE (reference sequence). Written as DNA, the CDR3 is TGTGCCAGCAGTGCGAACCGGGAGGGCGGGGAGCTGTTTTTT. Translated: CASSANREGGELFF.

The CDR3 protein is CASSEQHATPSAFF. CDR3 in DNA: TGTGCCAGCAGTGAACAGCACGCTACCCCCTCAGCTTTCTTT. The J gene is TRBJ1-1, the V gene TRBV2; D call uncertain. The CDR3 is made up of 14 amino acids. The V and J ends lost 2 bases and 10 bases respectively, with 17 bases between them. Germline V gives CDR1 SNHLY, CDR2 FYNNEI.

This chain joins TRBV5-1 and TRBJ2-2, with a tentative D call TRBD1 (6 bases). The CDR3 length is 15 residues. The V end lost 0 bases, the J end lost 4 bases, and 10 bases lay between the germline ends. Germline V gene lookup returns CDR1 SGHRS and CDR2 YFSETQ. CDR3 nucleotides: TGCGCCAGCAGCTTGGGGACAGAAGCCACCGGGGAGCTGTTTTTT. It specifies CASSLGTEATGELFF.

The V call is TRBV7-8, the J call TRBJ1-6, with TRBD1 matching 10 bases. Germline V gives CDR1 SGHVS, CDR2 FQNEAQ. V was pared by 5 bases and J by 8 bases, with 12 bases of the junction left unmatched. The CDR3 has 17 amino acids. CDR3 nucleotides: TGTGCCAGCAGCGACGGGACAGGGGACGTGTTCGATTCACCCCTCCACTTT. Amino acids: CASSDGTGDVFDSPLHF.

The chain combines TRBV13 with TRBJ1-1; D is uncertain. This CDR3 comprises 15 residues. With 3 bases removed from V and 0 bases from J, the gap between germline ends came to 11 bases. Per germline, CDR1 PRHDT and CDR2 FYEKMQ (reference sequence). The CDR3 region is CASSFFQFMNTEAFF. CDR3 DNA sequence: TGTGCCAGCAGCTTTTTCCAGTTCATGAACACTGAAGCTTTCTTT.

The rearrangement links TRBV6-1 to TRBJ2-7; D may be TRBD2 (6 bases). This CDR3 region has 14 residues. The germline V gene encodes CDR1 MNHNS and CDR2 SASEGT. V lost 4 bases and J lost 1, with 11 bases in between. In DNA form, the CDR3 reads TGTGCCAGCAGTGCTTTGGGGACTTCCTACGAGCAGTACTTC. The encoded protein is CASSALGTSYEQYF.

V gene TRBV7-9 combines with J gene TRBJ1-1, with unresolved D. Between the trimmed V and J ends, which lost 11 bases and 4 bases, there was a span of 17 bases. Per germline, CDR1 SEHNR and CDR2 FQNEAQ (reference sequence). This CDR3 is built from 13 residues. The CDR3 sequence is CADSPESGTEAFF. The CDR3 DNA reads as TGTGCCGATAGTCCAGAAAGCGGCACTGAAGCTTTCTTT.

V is TRBV4-1 and J is TRBJ1-4; D unresolved. Germline V gene lookup returns CDR1 MGHRA and CDR2 YSYEKL. This CDR3 has 15 amino acids. V shed 5 bases and J shed 0 bases, with 10 bases lying between them. CDR3 nucleotide sequence: TGCGCCAGCAGCGGACTTGGCGCAACTAATGAAAAACTGTTTTTT. It translates to CASSGLGATNEKLFF.

This chain uses TRBV18 with TRBJ1-2; TRBD1 matches 12 bases. Germline V gives CDR1 KGHSH, CDR2 LQKENI. This CDR3 has 15 residues. With V trimmed by 3 bases and J by 5 bases, 4 bases remained unmatched. The DNA of the CDR3 is TGTGCCAGCTCACCCGGGACAGGGGGCGCTTATGGCTACACCTTC. Its protein is CASSPGTGGAYGYTF.

This clone was recorded a few times. This chain uses TRBV7-9 with TRBJ1-1; perhaps TRBD1 as D (6 bases). The germline V gene encodes CDR1 SEHNR and CDR2 FQNEAQ (reference sequence). The CDR3 loop spans 13 amino acids. Trimming took 5 bases from V and 1 from J, leaving 8 bases between them. The CDR3: CASSLTGNTEAFF. In DNA, the CDR3 is TGTGCCAGCAGCCTGACAGGGAACACTGAAGCTTTCTTT.

A few counts support this clone. The V call is TRBV2, the J call TRBJ1-1; D uncertain. The germline V gene has CDR1 SNHLY and CDR2 FYNNEI. The CDR3 runs 14 residues. The germline V and J ends were trimmed by 4 bases and 4 bases, with 13 bases remaining between them. CDR3 in amino acids: CASSAVLLGTEAFF. The CDR3 DNA follows: TGTGCCAGCAGTGCCGTCCTCTTGGGCACTGAAGCTTTCTTT.

The chain links TRBV5-1 to TRBJ1-1, with D maybe TRBD1 (6 bases). The CDR3 spans 16 residues. The germline V and J ends were trimmed by 3 bases and 1 base, with 16 bases remaining between them. Germline lookup yields CDR1 SGHRS and CDR2 YFSETQ. The CDR3, as DNA: TGCGCCAGCAGCTCACAGGGATGGGGGGCGAACACTGAAGCTTTCTTT. Protein sequence: CASSSQGWGANTEAFF. Full variable domain (rest looked up from reference TRBV5-1 and TRBJ1-1): KAGVTQTPRYLIKTRGQQVTLSCSPISGHRSVSWYQQTPGQGLQFLFEYFSETQRNKGNFPGRFSGRQFSNSRSEMNVSTLELGDSALYLCASSSQGWGANTEAFFGQGTRLTVV.

The rearrangement uses TRBV7-2 and TRBJ1-2; TRBD1 is a possible D gene (5 bases). CDR1 SGHTA and CDR2 FQGNSA come from the germline V gene. The CDR3 totals 15 residues. V was cut by 5 bases and J by 7 bases, with 20 bases left in between. The CDR3 loop is CASSRVPKGAGGYTF. CDR3 in DNA: TGTGCCAGCAGCCGAGTCCCCAAAGGGGCCGGTGGCTACACCTTC.

The genes are TRBV27 and TRBJ2-5; no definite D call. Germline V lookup: CDR1 MNHEY, CDR2 SMNVEV (reference sequence). V was clipped by 2 bases and J by 5 bases, with 9 bases between them. The CDR3 has 13 amino acids. CDR3 sequence: CASSLGLMETQYF. The DNA for the CDR3 is TGTGCCAGCAGTTTAGGGTTAATGGAGACCCAGTACTTC.

The V and J genes are TRBV6-1 and TRBJ2-5; 7 nucleotides match TRBD1. The CDR3 totals 14 residues. Germline loops: CDR1 MNHNS, CDR2 SASEGT. The V segment lost 6 bases and the J segment 5 bases; nucleotides outside the gene matches: 9. The CDR3 nucleotides read TGTGCCAGCAGGACAGGGAGCAAGCAGGAGACCCAGTACTTC. Translating gives CASRTGSKQETQYF.

The chain combines TRBV21-1 with TRBJ2-7; TRBD1 is the table's D call and was not checked against the DNA. TRBV21-1 is an annotated pseudogene. CDR3 length: 16 residues. CDR3 loop: CASSTFSDRGDYEQYF. In DNA, the CDR3 is TGTGCCAGCAGCACCTTCTCGGACAGGGGGGACTACGAGCAGTACTTC.

The chain recombines TRBV10-3 with TRBJ1-5, with D maybe TRBD1 (6 bases). Germline V gives CDR1 ENHRY, CDR2 SYGVKD. Trimming took 8 bases from V and 3 from J, leaving 11 bases between them. The CDR3 is 13 residues long. CDR3 region: CAIARQVNQPQHF. As DNA, the CDR3 is TGTGCCATCGCCAGACAGGTCAATCAGCCCCAGCATTTT.

This clone was seen a single time. J is TRBJ1-2 and V is TRBV6-5; D gene ambiguous. Trimming removed 7 bases at V and 8 bases at J, with 17 bases between. CDR1 and CDR2 from the germline V gene are MNHEY and SVGAGI. The CDR3 is 13 residues long. The CDR3 here is CASIPTAGGGYTF. The DNA for the CDR3 is TGTGCCAGCATCCCCACGGCCGGCGGCGGCTACACCTTC.

This sequence joins TRBV19 and TRBJ1-3; no clear D gene. Germline loops: CDR1 LNHDA, CDR2 SQIVND (reference sequence). This CDR3 has 15 residues. V lost 1 base, J lost 0 bases, and 7 bases lay in between. CDR3 sequence: CASSIGVTSGNTIYF. The CDR3 DNA is TGTGCCAGTAGTATAGGGGTTACCTCTGGAAACACCATATATTTT. The full variable domain, completed using reference TRBV19 and TRBJ1-3, is DGGITQSPKYLFRKEGQNVTLSCEQNLNHDAMYWYRQDPGQGLRLIYYSQIVNDFQKGDIAEGYSVSREKKESFPLTVTSAQKNPTAFYLCASSIGVTSGNTIYFGEGSWLTVV.

The chain is built from TRBV5-6 and TRBJ1-6, with D possibly matching TRBD1 (6 bases). There are 16 residues in the CDR3. Germline-derived CDR1 and CDR2 are SGHDT and YYEEEE. Trimming stripped 3 bases from V and 1 base from J, with 11 bases between. The CDR3 protein is CASSSEDSSYNSPLHF. CDR3 sequence (DNA): TGTGCCAGCAGCTCCGAGGACAGTTCCTATAATTCACCCCTCCACTTT.

The rearrangement joins TRBV6-5 to TRBJ1-5, with D uncertain. Per the germline V gene, CDR1 is MNHEY and CDR2 is SVGAGI. This CDR3 comprises 14 residues. Trimming removed 6 bases at V and 4 bases at J, with 13 bases between. In DNA form, the CDR3 reads TGTGCCAGCAGGTCCCCGGGGAAAAATCAGCCCCAGCATTTT. Protein: CASRSPGKNQPQHF.

The chain combines TRBV30 with TRBJ2-5; D remains unclear. V lost 0 bases to trimming and J lost 2 bases, with 10 bases between them. The CDR3 consists of 14 residues. Germline CDR1 reads GTSNPN; CDR2 reads SVGIG (reference sequence). CDR3 loop: CAWSVLPGQETQYF. Written as DNA, the CDR3 is TGTGCCTGGAGTGTACTACCAGGTCAAGAGACCCAGTACTTC.

The chain carries TRBV29-1 and TRBJ1-1; possibly TRBD1 for D (5 bases). This CDR3 spans 15 amino acids. Per germline, CDR1 SQVTM and CDR2 ANQGSEA. V was clipped by 4 bases and J by 5 bases, with 20 bases between them. The CDR3 here is CSVGKDGGVGTEAFF. The CDR3 coding sequence is TGCAGCGTTGGAAAGGACGGGGGGGTGGGGACTGAAGCTTTCTTT.

This CDR3 is CASKFGDRGNEQYF. In DNA, the CDR3 is TGTGCCAGCAAGTTTGGGGACAGAGGAAACGAGCAGTACTTC. The genes are TRBV28 and TRBJ2-7, with 7 positions matching TRBD1. The CDR3 spans 14 residues. Germline V gene data show CDR1 as MDHEN and CDR2 as SYDVKM. V lost 7 bases and J lost 5; bases outside the gene matches: 11.

The chain recombines TRBV27 with TRBJ1-1; D gene unclear. The V gene lost 2 bases and the J gene lost 0 bases, with 4 bases spanning the gap. The CDR3 loop spans 13 amino acids. The germline gives CDR1 MNHEY, CDR2 SMNVEV (reference sequence). In nucleotides, the CDR3 is TGTGCCAGCAGTTTAAAGCTGAACACTGAAGCTTTCTTT. It encodes CASSLKLNTEAFF.

The chain combines TRBV29-1 with TRBJ1-3; the D is unclear. The germline gives CDR1 SQVTM, CDR2 ANQGSEA. The V gene lost 6 bases and the J gene lost 1 base, with 4 bases spanning the gap. This CDR3 is built from 11 residues. CDR3: CSVGSGNTIYF. In DNA, the CDR3 is TGCAGCGTGGGGTCTGGAAACACCATATATTTT.

This chain joins TRBV27 and TRBJ2-7, with 7 bases that match TRBD1. Germline V gene data show CDR1 as MNHEY and CDR2 as SMNVEV (reference sequence). The CDR3 sequence is 15 residues long. After removal of 0 bases from V and 0 bases from J, the junction contained 2 bases not matched to a gene. The CDR3 here is CASSLSSGGSYEQYF. The CDR3 region has the DNA TGTGCCAGCAGTTTATCGTCAGGGGGCTCCTACGAGCAGTACTTC.

This clone has a handful of counts. The chain carries TRBV29-1 and TRBJ1-3, with D uncertain. Between the trimmed V and J ends, which lost 6 bases and 0 bases, there was a span of 9 bases. CDR1 is SQVTM and CDR2 is ANQGSEA in the germline V gene. The CDR3 is 13 amino acids. CDR3 residues: CSVSRISGNTIYF. The CDR3 coding sequence is TGCAGCGTCAGTCGCATCTCTGGAAACACCATATATTTT.

The rearrangement joins TRBV5-1 to TRBJ2-7, with TRBD1 as a possible D gene (6 bases). V was shortened by 6 bases and J by 2 bases, with 18 bases between the two germline ends. This CDR3 contains 15 residues. The germline V gene encodes CDR1 SGHRS and CDR2 YFSETQ. The CDR3 sequence is CASTLPKGDPYEQYF. Written as DNA, the CDR3 is TGCGCCAGCACCCTACCGAAGGGGGATCCCTACGAGCAGTACTTC.